The present TCR beta chain was sequenced within a study of beta chain features in type 1 diabetes. Study outcomes and limitations: Among type 1 diabetes patients, VDJ junctions had fewer insertions and more deletions.

CD45RO/CCR7/CD25/CD127/CD95/CD27 sorting isolated CD4+ naive, central memory, regulatory and stem cell-like memory cells. Trimming took 4 bases from V and 7 from J; bases not matched to a gene: 7. Germline assignment: CDR1 SNHLY and CDR2 FYNNEI. The CDR3 sequence is 14 residues long. Regarding this clone: The antigen remains undetermined.

Reverse transcription of all isolated RNA meant that expressed TCRB transcripts were sequenced. Samples of naive, central memory and regulatory T cells yielded a mean of around 3.8 million reads. Profiling relied on immunoSEQ multiplex PCR, and the TCRdb table lists in-frame clones only, not all of them. The data contain roughly 40,000 clones, more than 40% of them singletons. The clonotype originates from a woman in her late teens or twenties in good health. Source material: central memory CD4+ T cells from blood. This chain links TRBV2 with TRBJ2-3; TRBD1 matches 8 bases. The CDR3 sequence is CASSGSGQGYTQYF. The CDR3 DNA reads TGTGCCAGCAGTGGGTCCGGACAGGGCTATACGCAGTATTTT. Supplemented by reference TRBV2 and TRBJ2-3, the full variable domain reads EPEVTQTPSHQVTQMGQEVILRCVPISNHLYFYWYRQILGQKVEFLVSFYNNEISEKSEIFDDQFSVERPDGSNFTLKIRSTKLEDSAMYFCASSGSGQGYTQYFGPGTRLTVL.